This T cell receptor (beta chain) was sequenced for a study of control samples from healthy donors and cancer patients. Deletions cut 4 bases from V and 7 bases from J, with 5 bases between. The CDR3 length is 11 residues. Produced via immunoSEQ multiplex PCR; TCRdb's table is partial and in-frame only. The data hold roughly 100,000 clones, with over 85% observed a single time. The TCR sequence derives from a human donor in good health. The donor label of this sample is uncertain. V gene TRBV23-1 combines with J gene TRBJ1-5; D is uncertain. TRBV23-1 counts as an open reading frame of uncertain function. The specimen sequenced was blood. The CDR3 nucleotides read TGCGCCAGCAGTCCTGGGCAGCCCCAGCATTTT. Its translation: CASSPGQPQHF.